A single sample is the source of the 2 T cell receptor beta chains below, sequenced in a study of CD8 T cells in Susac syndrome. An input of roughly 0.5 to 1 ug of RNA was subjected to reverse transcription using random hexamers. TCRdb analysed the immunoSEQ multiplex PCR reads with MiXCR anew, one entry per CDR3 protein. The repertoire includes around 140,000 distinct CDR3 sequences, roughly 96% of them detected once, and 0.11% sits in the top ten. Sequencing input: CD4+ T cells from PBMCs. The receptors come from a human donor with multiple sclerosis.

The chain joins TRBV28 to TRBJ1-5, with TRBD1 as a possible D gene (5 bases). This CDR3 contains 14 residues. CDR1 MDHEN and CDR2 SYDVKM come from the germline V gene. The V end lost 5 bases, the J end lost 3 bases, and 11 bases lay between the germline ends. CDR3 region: CASSPGGLNQPQHF. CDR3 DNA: TGTGCCAGCAGTCCGGGGGGACTCAATCAGCCCCAGCATTTT. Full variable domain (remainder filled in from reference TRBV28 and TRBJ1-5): DVKVTQSSRYLVKRTGEKVFLECVQDMDHENMFWYRQDPGLGLRLIYFSYDVKMKEKGDIPEGYSVSREKKERFSLILESASTNQTSMYLCASSPGGLNQPQHFGDGTRLSIL.

The CDR3 is CASSIGTSGRGDTQYF. The CDR3 DNA sequence: TGTGCCAGCAGCATTGGGACTAGCGGGAGAGGAGATACGCAGTATTTT. The V call is TRBV7-9, the J call TRBJ2-3; 14 nucleotides line up with TRBD2. Germline CDR1 is SEHNR and CDR2 is FQNEAQ (reference sequence). The CDR3 totals 16 residues. V dropped 5 bases and J dropped 5; count of bases not matched to a gene: 6.